The entry below describes one T cell receptor (beta chain). Its antigen is undetermined. This sample is drawn from a study of shared clonotypes between healthy human individuals. Study-wide results and caveats: Clonotypes shared by all four sorted-subset donors had higher generation probabilities than non-shared clonotypes.

Using immunoSEQ multiplex PCR, the repertoire was profiled, and TCRdb retains in-frame clones only, with some absent. The table shows over a million clones, with about 75% occurring only once. The V gene's germline CDR1 is SNHLY and CDR2 FYNNEI. The CDR3 is made up of 13 amino acids. V was cut by 6 bases and J by 2 bases, with 10 bases left in between. This TCR came from a young man in good health. Material: memory CD4+ T cells sorted from blood. Subset denoted: CD45RA-negative fraction. The chain joins TRBV2 to TRBJ1-1; D may be TRBD1 (5 bases). The CDR3 protein is CASSETDNTEAFF. The CDR3 DNA reads TGTGCCAGCAGCGAGACAGATAACACTGAAGCTTTCTTT.